This TCR beta chain emerged from a study of shared clonotypes between healthy human individuals. Study details: A couple of female and a few male donors aged 18 to 49 were enrolled. Plates per donor: three CD4 naive, three CD4 memory, two CD8 naive, one CD8 memory. Overall study findings and caveats: Among several donors, approximately 5% of naive CD4 clonotypes were found in common.

In the CD4+ fraction, cells were divided into CD45RA+ naive and CD45RA-negative memory subsets. This table comes from immunoSEQ multiplex PCR, and its TCRdb copy is limited to in-frame clones, with some not included. The profile shows some 1.1 million clones, approximately 80% of them singletons. CDR1 and CDR2 (germline): SGDLS, YYNGEE. V shed 4 bases and J 3 bases; nucleotides not matched to a gene: 5. The CDR3 runs to 16 residues. A note on this clone: Its antigen is not identified.

The receptor's source is a man between 18 and 35 years old in good health. Some clones in this sample may be carry-over from other donors' samples. Source material: memory CD4+ T cells from PBMCs. Subset meaning: CD45RA-negative fraction. The chain carries TRBV9 and TRBJ2-2, with TRBD2 matching over 11 bases. The CDR3 sequence: CASSIIAGGYTGELFF. DNA for the CDR3: TGTGCCAGCAGCATTATAGCGGGAGGGTACACCGGGGAGCTGTTTTTT. Drawing the rest from reference TRBV9 and TRBJ2-2, the complete variable domain is DSGVTQTPKHLITATGQRVTLRCSPRSGDLSVYWYQQSLDQGLQFLIQYYNGEERAKGNILERFSAQQFPDLHSELNLSSLELGDSALYFCASSIIAGGYTGELFFGEGSRLTVL.